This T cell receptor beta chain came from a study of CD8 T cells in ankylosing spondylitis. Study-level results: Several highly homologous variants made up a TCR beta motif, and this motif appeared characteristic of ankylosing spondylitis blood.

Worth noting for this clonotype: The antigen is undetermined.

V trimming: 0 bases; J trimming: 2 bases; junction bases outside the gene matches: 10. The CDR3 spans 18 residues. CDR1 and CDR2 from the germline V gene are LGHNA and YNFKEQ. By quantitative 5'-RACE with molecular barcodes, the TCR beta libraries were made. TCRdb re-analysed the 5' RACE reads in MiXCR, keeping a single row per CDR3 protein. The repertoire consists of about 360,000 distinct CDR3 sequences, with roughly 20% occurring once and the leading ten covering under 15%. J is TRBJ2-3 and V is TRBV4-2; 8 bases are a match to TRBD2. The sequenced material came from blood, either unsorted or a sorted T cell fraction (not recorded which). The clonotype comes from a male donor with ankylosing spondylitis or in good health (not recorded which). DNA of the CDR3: TGTGCCAGCAGCCAAGACGCAATCAGCGGGGGAGACACAGATACGCAGTATTTT. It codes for CASSQDAISGGDTDTQYF.